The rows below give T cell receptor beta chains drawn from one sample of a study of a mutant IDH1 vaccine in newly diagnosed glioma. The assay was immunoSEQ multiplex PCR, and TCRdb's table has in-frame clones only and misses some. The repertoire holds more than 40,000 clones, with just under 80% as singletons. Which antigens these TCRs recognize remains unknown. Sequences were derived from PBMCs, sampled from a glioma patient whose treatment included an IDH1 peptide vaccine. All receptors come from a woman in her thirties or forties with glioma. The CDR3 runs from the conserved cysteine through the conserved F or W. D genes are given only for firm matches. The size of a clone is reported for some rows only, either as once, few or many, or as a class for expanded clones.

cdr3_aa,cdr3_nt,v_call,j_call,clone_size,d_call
CASTKQGGRSSPLHF,TGTGCCAGCACCAAACAGGGAGGAAGGAGTTCACCCCTCCACTTT,TRBV6-5,TRBJ1-6,-,-
CASSYTEGTGELFF,TGTGCCAGCAGTTACACCGAGGGGACCGGGGAGCTGTTTTTT,TRBV27,TRBJ2-2,-,-
CASGLAGQETQYF,TGTGCCAGCGGGTTAGCGGGTCAAGAGACCCAGTACTTC,TRBV14,TRBJ2-5,-,TRBD2
CAIRGEALANYGYTF,TGTGCCATCAGGGGGGAGGCGCTAGCTAACTATGGCTACACCTTC,TRBV10-3,TRBJ1-2,-,-
CASSVASGWEQFF,TGTGCCAGCAGCGTAGCCTCAGGGTGGGAGCAGTTCTTC,TRBV9,TRBJ2-1,-,-
CATSRVGVVSQPQHF,TGTGCCACCAGCAGAGTCGGGGTCGTGAGTCAGCCCCAGCATTTT,TRBV15,TRBJ1-5,-,-
CASSFSPLGSAGSNQPQHF,TGCGCCAGCAGCTTTAGCCCCCTCGGGTCTGCAGGGAGCAATCAGCCCCAGCATTTT,TRBV5-1,TRBJ1-5,-,-
CASSLGITGGAETQYF,TGCGCCAGCAGCTTAGGAATAACAGGGGGCGCGGAGACCCAGTACTTC,TRBV5-1,TRBJ2-5,-,TRBD1
CASNAGRQETQYF,TGTGCCAGCAACGCGGGACGCCAGGAGACCCAGTACTTC,TRBV2,TRBJ2-5,-,-
CAWSVGGEQFF,TGTGCCTGGAGTGTAGGCGGGGAGCAGTTCTTC,TRBV30,TRBJ2-1,-,-
CASSLVRGDNQPQHF,TGTGCCAGCAGTTTAGTCAGGGGCGACAATCAGCCCCAGCATTTT,TRBV27,TRBJ1-5,-,-
CSVTGTGGYEQYF,TGCAGCGTTACCGGGACAGGGGGCTACGAGCAGTACTTC,TRBV29-1,TRBJ2-7,-,TRBD1
CASSIGGGVRMGNQPQHF,TGTGCCAGTAGTATAGGGGGTGGGGTACGGATGGGCAATCAGCCCCAGCATTTT,TRBV19,TRBJ1-5,-,-
CASIPIRAPLNTEAFF,TGTGCCAGCATTCCCATAAGGGCACCTTTGAACACTGAAGCTTTCTTT,TRBV28,TRBJ1-1,few,-
CASSLDQDIKPQHF,TGTGCCAGCAGCTTAGATCAGGATATTAAGCCCCAGCATTTT,TRBV7-9,TRBJ1-5,-,-
CASSSQGGGQETQYF,TGTGCCAGCAGCTCGCAGGGTGGGGGGCAAGAGACCCAGTACTTC,TRBV9,TRBJ2-5,-,-
CASSLMGQAGNTIYF,TGTGCCAGCAGTTTAATGGGACAGGCAGGAAACACCATATATTTT,TRBV27,TRBJ1-3,-,TRBD1
CAWSSPKPEAFF,TGTGCCTGGAGTTCACCAAAGCCTGAAGCTTTCTTT,TRBV30,TRBJ1-1,-,-
CAWRDLNRGAGGELFF,TGTGCCTGGAGGGACCTAAATCGGGGGGCTGGCGGGGAGCTGTTTTTT,TRBV30,TRBJ2-2,-,-
CASSLAPSGGRDTQYF,TGCGCCAGCAGCTTGGCGCCTAGCGGGGGGCGTGATACGCAGTATTTT,TRBV5-1,TRBJ2-3,-,TRBD2
CASSRNRVVGEKLFF,TGTGCCAGCAGTAGGAACAGGGTGGTGGGTGAAAAACTGTTTTTT,TRBV6-1,TRBJ1-4,-,-
CAINDGTSTDTQYF,TGTGCCATCAACGACGGTACTAGCACAGATACGCAGTATTTT,TRBV10-3,TRBJ2-3,-,-
CASSQFPDRFNEKLFF,TGCGCCAGCAGCCAATTTCCGGACAGGTTTAATGAAAAACTGTTTTTT,TRBV4-1,TRBJ1-4,-,TRBD1
CASSRTGVNYGYTF,TGCGCCAGCAGCCGGACAGGGGTGAACTATGGCTACACCTTC,TRBV10-1,TRBJ1-2,-,TRBD1
CASSYTAAYTEAFF,TGTGCCAGCAGTTACACGGCTGCCTACACTGAAGCTTTCTTT,TRBV6-5,TRBJ1-1,few,-
CASSSLGSGNEKLFF,TGTGCCAGCAGTTCCCTCGGGTCCGGTAATGAAAAACTGTTTTTT,TRBV27,TRBJ1-4,-,-
CASSLSTGQGNYGYTF,TGTGCCAGCAGTTTAAGTACGGGGCAAGGAAACTATGGCTACACCTTC,TRBV27,TRBJ1-2,few,-
CASSVDPRGLYGYTF,TGTGCCAGCAGCGTAGATCCTCGGGGACTTTATGGCTACACCTTC,TRBV9,TRBJ1-2,once,-
CASGYVWTSETEAFF,TGTGCCAGCGGATACGTTTGGACTTCGGAGACTGAAGCTTTCTTT,TRBV6-1,TRBJ1-1,-,-
CASSVDGSRETQYF,TGTGCCAGCAGCGTAGATGGCAGCCGCGAGACCCAGTACTTC,TRBV9,TRBJ2-5,-,-
CAIRRDNDYEQYF,TGTGCCATCCGCAGGGACAACGACTACGAGCAGTACTTC,TRBV10-3,TRBJ2-7,once,-
CASSSRDKQETQYF,TGTGCCAGCAGCTCCCGGGACAAACAAGAGACCCAGTACTTC,TRBV5-6,TRBJ2-5,-,-
CASSLEGQGREQYF,TGCGCCAGCAGCTTGGAGGGACAGGGAAGGGAGCAGTACTTC,TRBV5-1,TRBJ2-7,-,TRBD1
CAWSAPTGAREQYF,TGTGCCTGGAGTGCTCCGACGGGGGCTCGGGAGCAGTACTTC,TRBV30,TRBJ2-7,-,-
CASSVGRGSYEQYF,TGTGCCAGCAGCGTAGGGAGGGGTTCCTACGAGCAGTACTTC,TRBV9,TRBJ2-7,-,-
CASSPVGAGGYEQYF,TGTGCCAGCAGCCCCGTCGGTGCGGGGGGCTACGAGCAGTACTTC,TRBV7-2,TRBJ2-7,-,TRBD2
CASSLGQFTSPLHF,TGTGCCAGCAGCTTAGGGCAGTTTACTTCACCCCTCCACTTT,TRBV7-2,TRBJ1-6,-,-
CASSLEGLAETQYF,TGTGCCAGCAGCTTAGAGGGACTAGCCGAGACCCAGTACTTC,TRBV7-9,TRBJ2-5,-,TRBD2
CAWSGGDTQYF,TGTGCCTGGAGTGGGGGGGATACGCAGTATTTT,TRBV30,TRBJ2-3,-,-
CASSWSGGGNTIYF,TGTGCCAGCAGCTGGTCAGGGGGAGGAAACACCATATATTTT,TRBV7-9,TRBJ1-3,-,TRBD1
CASGLDRGWTVYEQYF,TGTGCTAGTGGTTTGGATAGAGGGTGGACAGTTTACGAGCAGTACTTC,TRBV12-5,TRBJ2-7,-,-
CASSRGTGNEQYF,TGTGCCAGCAGCCGCGGGACAGGGAACGAGCAGTACTTC,TRBV11-2,TRBJ2-7,-,TRBD1
CASRGGLIYSPLHF,TGTGCCAGCAGGGGGGGGCTGATCTATTCACCCCTCCACTTT,TRBV6-1,TRBJ1-6,-,-
CAWSVGTGGDEQYF,TGTGCCTGGAGTGTGGGGACAGGGGGTGACGAGCAGTACTTC,TRBV30,TRBJ2-7,-,TRBD1
CASSHRVTNEKLFF,TGCGCCAGCAGCCACAGGGTAACTAATGAAAAACTGTTTTTT,TRBV4-3,TRBJ1-4,-,-
CASSIGGNYGYTF,TGTGCCAGTAGTATAGGGGGAAACTATGGCTACACCTTC,TRBV19,TRBJ1-2,-,-
CASSLELGTEAFF,TGTGCCAGCAGCTTAGAGTTGGGAACTGAAGCTTTCTTT,TRBV7-9,TRBJ1-1,-,-
CASSQGVGGRGDQPQHF,TGTGCCAGCAGCCAAGGGGTCGGGGGAAGGGGGGATCAGCCCCAGCATTTT,TRBV11-2,TRBJ1-5,-,-
CASYPSGAYGYTF,TGTGCCAGTTACCCCTCAGGGGCCTATGGCTACACCTTC,TRBV19,TRBJ1-2,-,-
CASSPRGGGESPLHF,TGTGCCAGCAGCCCCCGGGGGGGTGGCGAATCACCCCTCCACTTT,TRBV2,TRBJ1-6,-,-
CASGLVLGGTPGSTNTEAFF,TGTGCTAGTGGTTTGGTATTGGGTGGGACTCCCGGTTCAACGAACACTGAAGCTTTCTTT,TRBV12-5,TRBJ1-1,-,-